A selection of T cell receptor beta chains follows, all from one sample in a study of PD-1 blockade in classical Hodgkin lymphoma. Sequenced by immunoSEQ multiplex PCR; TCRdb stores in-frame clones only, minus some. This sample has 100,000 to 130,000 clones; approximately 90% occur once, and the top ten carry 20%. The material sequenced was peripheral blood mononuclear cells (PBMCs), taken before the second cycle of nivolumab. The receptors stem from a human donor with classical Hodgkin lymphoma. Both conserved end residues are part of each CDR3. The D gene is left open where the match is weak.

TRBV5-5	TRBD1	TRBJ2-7	TGTGCCAGCAGCTGGACAGGGATTGCCGAGCAGTACTTC	CASSWTGIAEQYF
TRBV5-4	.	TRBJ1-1	TGTGCCAGCAGCTTGGAACTGACCGCTGAAGCTTTCTTT	CASSLELTAEAFF
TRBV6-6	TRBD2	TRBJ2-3	TGTGCCAGCCTGACTAGCGGTAAAGCAGATACGCAGTATTTT	CASLTSGKADTQYF
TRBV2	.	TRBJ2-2	TGTGCCAGCAGTGAACCGGGAACCGGGGAGCTGTTTTTT	CASSEPGTGELFF
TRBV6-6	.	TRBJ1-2	TGTGCCAGCAGAGAGAGGGAGTATGGCTACACCTTC	CASREREYGYTF
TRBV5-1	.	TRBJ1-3	TGCGCCAGCAGTGAAGGGCGAGATGGAAACACCATATATTTT	CASSEGRDGNTIYF
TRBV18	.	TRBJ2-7	TGTGCCAGCTCACCACCGGCATCTACCTACGAGCAGTACTTC	CASSPPASTYEQYF
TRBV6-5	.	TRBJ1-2	TGTGCCAGCAGTTACGGGTATGGCTACACCTTC	CASSYGYGYTF
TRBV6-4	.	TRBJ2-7	TGTGCCAGCAGTGACTCGCATCAAGGAGCCTACGAGCAGTACTTC	CASSDSHQGAYEQYF
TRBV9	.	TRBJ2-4	TGTGCCAGCAGCCCTAGTAAAGTCAAAAACATTCAGTACTTC	CASSPSKVKNIQYF